The 32 T cell receptor beta chains in this list originate from one sample, sequenced in a study of vaccination effects on CD4 cells after COVID-19. Antigens of these TCRs are unknown. ViraFEST used viral peptide pools to expand antigen-specific CD4+ T cells before sequencing. It was after approximately 10 days of culture that CD4+ T cells were isolated. Participants received two doses of either the BNT162b2 or mRNA-1273 vaccine. Sequencing used immunoSEQ multiplex PCR; TCRdb keeps in-frame clones, though not all of them. The table has 30,000 or so clones, over 70% seen once; the top ten hold 10% to 13%. The source material was CD4+ T cells from PBMCs cultured with HCoV-NL63 spike peptides, sampled after COVID-19 vaccination. These TCRs come from a human donor who received a COVID-19 vaccine.

V is TRBV6-5 and J is TRBJ1-6; D not resolved. The V end lost 0 bases, the J end lost 6 bases, and 9 bases lay between the germline ends. The CDR3 has 15 amino acids. The germline gives CDR1 MNHEY, CDR2 SVGAGI. The CDR3 sequence: CASSYSYNSNSPLHF. For the CDR3, the DNA is TGTGCCAGCAGTTACTCGTATAACAGTAATTCACCCCTCCACTTT.

The CDR3 nucleotides are TGTGCCAGCTCAGCCGGGTACCGAAGACAGACCACTGAAGCTTTCTTT. The encoded protein is CASSAGYRRQTTEAFF. The chain couples TRBV18 to TRBJ1-1, with a tentative D call TRBD1 (5 bases). Trimming pared 5 bases from V and 4 bases from J, leaving 20 bases between. This CDR3 is built from 16 residues. The germline CDR1 and CDR2 sequences are KGHSH and LQKENI.

The CDR3 region is CASSPGTVGTEAFF. CDR3 DNA sequence: TGCGCCAGCAGCCCCGGGACAGTGGGGACTGAAGCTTTCTTT. The chain employs TRBV5-1 and TRBJ1-1; 7 bases are a match to TRBD1. V trimming: 4 bases; J trimming: 5 bases; junction bases outside the gene matches: 8. Germline CDR1 is SGHRS and CDR2 is YFSETQ. CDR3 length: 14 amino acids.

The V call is TRBV7-2, the J call TRBJ2-1; TRBD2 aligns across 11 bases. The CDR3 spans 13 residues. The V segment lost 1 base and the J segment 15 bases; nucleotides outside the gene matches: 5. Germline lookup yields CDR1 SGHTA and CDR2 FQGNSA. The CDR3 loop reads CASSLGLLAGGFF. CDR3 sequence (DNA): TGTGCCAGCAGCTTAGGCCTCCTAGCGGGGGGGTTCTTC.

The chain recombines TRBV4-1 with TRBJ1-2, with 7 bases identical to TRBD1. V lost 2 bases to trimming and J lost 6 bases; unmatched junction nucleotides: 6. This CDR3 is 14 amino acids long. CDR1 is MGHRA and CDR2 is YSYEKL in the germline V gene. The CDR3 nucleotides read TGCGCCAGCAGCCAATCCGGCAGGGGGGATGGCTACACCTTC. It translates to CASSQSGRGDGYTF.

The chain joins TRBV28 to TRBJ2-7; D could derive from TRBD1 or TRBD2 (5 bases each). V gave up 3 bases and J gave up 5 bases, with 8 bases separating them. Germline CDR1 reads MDHEN; CDR2 reads SYDVKM. The CDR3 totals 12 residues. CDR3 region: CASSLLGDEQYF. The CDR3 DNA reads TGTGCCAGCAGTTTGCTGGGGGACGAGCAGTACTTC.

V and J are TRBV28 and TRBJ1-1, with D perhaps TRBD1 (6 bases). CDR1 and CDR2 from the germline V gene are MDHEN and SYDVKM. V was cut by 2 bases and J by 11 bases, with 18 bases left in between. The CDR3 is 14 residues long. CDR3 loop: CASSLGMGQGWAFF. CDR3 sequence (DNA): TGTGCCAGCAGTTTAGGAATGGGGCAGGGGTGGGCTTTCTTT.

The V gene is TRBV5-1, the J gene TRBJ2-6; D not resolved. The germline V gene encodes CDR1 SGHRS and CDR2 YFSETQ. Trimming pared 1 base from V and 0 bases from J, leaving 8 bases between. The CDR3 totals 16 residues. The CDR3, as DNA: TGCGCCAGCAGCTTGACCCCGAGCTCTGGGGCCAACGTCCTGACTTTC. This encodes CASSLTPSSGANVLTF.

V and J are TRBV2 and TRBJ2-1; 7 bases map to TRBD2. The V gene's germline CDR1 is SNHLY and CDR2 FYNNEI. The CDR3 sequence is 14 residues long. After removal of 4 bases from V and 6 bases from J, the junction contained 6 bases not matched to a gene. The CDR3 sequence is CASSGLAAINEQFF. CDR3 nucleotides: TGTGCCAGCAGTGGGCTAGCGGCAATCAATGAGCAGTTCTTC.

This sequence joins TRBV30 and TRBJ1-5, with D possibly TRBD1 on 5 matching bases. This CDR3 region has 14 residues. Trimming stripped 0 bases from V and 6 bases from J, with 12 bases between. Germline CDR1 is GTSNPN and CDR2 is SVGIG (reference sequence). Here the CDR3 reads CAWSVLNGAQPQHF. The CDR3 DNA reads TGTGCCTGGAGTGTCCTAAACGGGGCTCAGCCCCAGCATTTT.

The chain links TRBV6-5 to TRBJ2-7; TRBD1 aligns across 7 bases. The CDR3 runs 14 residues. The J segment lost 3 bases and the V segment lost 8 bases, leaving 10 bases of the junction unmatched. Germline assignment: CDR1 MNHEY and CDR2 SVGAGI. CDR3 nucleotides: TGTGCCAGCTGCACGGGACAGAGCGGCTACGAGCAGTACTTC. Translation: CASCTGQSGYEQYF.

In its sample, this clone was seen a few times. The chain recombines TRBV5-4 with TRBJ1-1, with D uncertain. The CDR3 covers 12 residues. The germline V and J ends were trimmed by 7 bases and 11 bases, with 18 bases remaining between them. Germline CDR1 reads SGHNT; CDR2 reads YYREEE (reference sequence). CDR3 coding DNA: TGTGCCAGCGGACCCGCCCGGTTAGCTGCTTTCTTT. Its protein is CASGPARLAAFF.

V and J are TRBV5-1 and TRBJ2-7, with 15 bases matching TRBD2. Germline V gives CDR1 SGHRS, CDR2 YFSETQ. V trimming: 6 bases; J trimming: 6 bases; junction bases outside the gene matches: 7. CDR3 length: 15 residues. The CDR3 DNA follows: TGCGCCAGCACAACCCCGGGACTAGCGGGAGGCGAGCAGTACTTC. Protein sequence: CASTTPGLAGGEQYF.

This chain joins TRBV5-4 and TRBJ2-1; no firm D call. Germline lookup yields CDR1 SGHNT and CDR2 YYREEE (reference sequence). The length of the CDR3 is 15 residues. The V end was cut by 1 base, the J end by 0 bases, with 8 bases between. CDR3 sequence (DNA): TGTGCCAGCAGCTTGACAACACCCTCCTACAATGAGCAGTTCTTC. The encoded protein is CASSLTTPSYNEQFF.

The gene calls are TRBV6-5 and TRBJ2-5; 9 positions match TRBD1. From germline, CDR1 is MNHEY and CDR2 SVGAGI. V shed 11 bases, J shed 4 bases, and the junction held 8 bases outside the gene matches. CDR3 length: 13 residues. CDR3 sequence (DNA): TGTGCCGGATTAGGACAGGGGAGAGAGACCCAGTACTTC. This sequence encodes CAGLGQGRETQYF.

The J gene is TRBJ2-7, the V gene TRBV10-2, with 10 bases matching TRBD2. The CDR3 loop spans 14 amino acids. Germline trimming cut 7 bases from V and 3 bases from J; bases unmatched to any gene: 6. Germline CDR1 WSHSY, CDR2 SAAADI. CDR3 sequence: CASIPSGSSYEQYF. In nucleotides, the CDR3 is TGCGCCAGCATTCCTAGCGGGAGCAGCTACGAGCAGTACTTC.

The genes are TRBV9 and TRBJ2-2; D not resolved. Trimming stripped 4 bases from V and 5 bases from J, with 15 bases between. The CDR3 consists of 15 residues. Germline V gene data show CDR1 as SGDLS and CDR2 as YYNGEE. The CDR3, as DNA: TGTGCCAGCAGCCCGAGGCCGGACCAAACCGGGGAGCTGTTTTTT. It yields the protein CASSPRPDQTGELFF. The full variable domain, rest sourced from reference TRBV9 and TRBJ2-2, is DSGVTQTPKHLITATGQRVTLRCSPRSGDLSVYWYQQSLDQGLQFLIQYYNGEERAKGNILERFSAQQFPDLHSELNLSSLELGDSALYFCASSPRPDQTGELFFGEGSRLTVL.

This sequence joins TRBV7-8 and TRBJ2-3, with D unclear. Trimming took 5 bases from V and 1 from J, leaving 7 bases between them. Per germline, CDR1 SGHVS and CDR2 FQNEAQ. The CDR3 consists of 13 residues. CDR3 DNA: TGTGCCAGCAGCACCTACGGCACAGATACGCAGTATTTT. It yields the protein CASSTYGTDTQYF.

This clone occurred a few times. The CDR3 loop reads CASSSAYEQYF. In DNA form, the CDR3 reads TGTGCCAGCAGCTCAGCCTACGAGCAGTACTTC. The V gene is TRBV7-9, the J gene TRBJ2-7; D gene unclear. V was cut by 4 bases and J by 2 bases, with 3 bases left in between. Germline-derived CDR1 and CDR2 are SEHNR and FQNEAQ (reference sequence). The CDR3 spans 11 residues.

The rearrangement uses TRBV24-1 and TRBJ2-3; 9 positions match TRBD2. The V gene end was trimmed by 4 bases and the J gene end by 1 base; junction bases not matched to a gene: 8. The CDR3 has 17 amino acids. CDR1 KGHDR and CDR2 SFDVKD come from the germline V gene. CDR3 region: CATSDPTKREGTDTQYF. The DNA for the CDR3 is TGTGCCACCAGTGACCCGACTAAGCGGGAGGGCACAGATACGCAGTATTTT.

This clone has more than one count but fewer than ten. The V call is TRBV2, the J call TRBJ2-7, with 11 bases matching TRBD1. Germline V lookup: CDR1 SNHLY, CDR2 FYNNEI. The CDR3 is 17 residues long. The V gene end was trimmed by 6 bases and the J gene end by 3 bases; junction bases not matched to a gene: 13. In nucleotides, the CDR3 is TGTGCCAGCAGCCTTCCCCGTGCCGGGACAGGGGGCTACGAGCAGTACTTC. This encodes CASSLPRAGTGGYEQYF.

The chain recombines TRBV3-1 (or the pseudogene TRBV3-2) with TRBJ2-5; the match to TRBD1 covers 8 bases. V was clipped by 4 bases and J by 3 bases; unmatched bases: 4. This CDR3 is built from 14 residues. Germline V lookup: CDR1 LGHDT, CDR2 YNNKEL (reference sequence). The CDR3 sequence is CASSPTTGEETQYF. The CDR3 coding sequence is TGTGCCAGCAGCCCAACGACAGGGGAAGAGACCCAGTACTTC.

This clone showed up just a few times. The rearrangement joins TRBV2 to TRBJ2-3; D not resolved. Germline V gene data show CDR1 as SNHLY and CDR2 as FYNNEI. V was cut by 4 bases and J by 3 bases, with 11 bases left in between. This CDR3 contains 14 residues. CDR3 sequence: CASSARPETDTQYF. CDR3 nucleotide sequence: TGTGCCAGCAGTGCTAGGCCGGAGACAGATACGCAGTATTTT.

V and J are TRBV7-9 and TRBJ1-1; D uncertain. The CDR3 consists of 18 residues. Germline CDR1 reads SEHNR; CDR2 reads FQNEAQ (reference sequence). V lost 0 bases to trimming and J lost 1 base, with 18 bases between them. The CDR3 bases are TGTGCCAGCAGCTTAGCGTACGGACGAACGAGAGGGAACACTGAAGCTTTCTTT. Residues: CASSLAYGRTRGNTEAFF.

V is TRBV27 and J is TRBJ1-2; D remains unclear. Germline V gene lookup returns CDR1 MNHEY and CDR2 SMNVEV (reference sequence). The CDR3 consists of 12 residues. V gave up 5 bases and J gave up 7 bases, with 11 bases separating them. CDR3 nucleotides: TGTGCCAGCAGTCCGCAGTCCGGTGGCTACACCTTC. Its translation: CASSPQSGGYTF.

The gene calls are TRBV27 and TRBJ2-7; D is perhaps TRBD1 (6 bases). Germline V gene sequence: CDR1 MNHEY, CDR2 SMNVEV (reference sequence). This CDR3 is built from 13 residues. The ends were cut back, 5 bases at V and 4 bases at J, with 12 bases in the middle. CDR3 in amino acids: CASSLKQGYEQYF. The CDR3 DNA reads as TGTGCCAGCAGTCTAAAACAGGGATACGAGCAGTACTTC.

The CDR3 here is CASSVGGGYTGELFF. The DNA of the CDR3 is TGTGCCAGCAGCGTAGGGGGGGGATACACCGGGGAGCTGTTTTTT. The chain employs TRBV9 and TRBJ2-2, with 7 positions matching TRBD2. The CDR3 totals 15 residues. The J segment lost 3 bases and the V segment lost 0 bases, leaving 2 bases of the junction unmatched. Per the germline V gene, CDR1 is SGDLS and CDR2 is YYNGEE.

The chain links TRBV6-6 to TRBJ1-1, with no clear D. Trimming pared 10 bases from V and 5 bases from J, leaving 17 bases between. Germline values: CDR1 MNHNY, CDR2 SVGAGI (reference sequence). The length of the CDR3 is 13 residues. The CDR3, as DNA: TGTGCCACTGGACGAGGTGGGTCAACTGAAGCTTTCTTT. The encoded protein is CATGRGGSTEAFF.

The genes are TRBV6-5 and TRBJ1-6, with D perhaps TRBD1 (6 bases). Germline V CDR1 and CDR2: MNHEY, SVGAGI. Trimming took 5 bases from V and 2 from J, leaving 10 bases between them. This CDR3 is 15 amino acids long. In nucleotides, the CDR3 is TGTGCCAGCAGTACCGGGACAACCTATAATTCACCCCTCCACTTT. Residues: CASSTGTTYNSPLHF.

The chain recombines TRBV12-3 or TRBV12-4 with TRBJ1-5; D gene uncertain. The germline V and J ends were trimmed by 6 bases and 1 base, with 7 bases remaining between them. The CDR3 consists of 13 residues. In DNA form, the CDR3 reads TGTGCCAGCAGCCTTAAAAGCAATCAGCCCCAGCATTTT. This codes for CASSLKSNQPQHF.

The chain joins TRBV30 to TRBJ2-2, with 7 bases fitting TRBD1. CDR3 length: 17 residues. Germline CDR1 GTSNPN, CDR2 SVGIG (reference sequence). The trim removed 1 base at V and 2 bases at J, leaving 10 bases unmatched. The CDR3 sequence: CAWSGRSGTVNTGELFF. The CDR3 DNA is TGTGCCTGGAGTGGTAGGTCCGGGACAGTTAACACCGGGGAGCTGTTTTTT.

V and J are TRBV9 and TRBJ2-2; D possibly corresponds to TRBD1 (6 bases). This CDR3 is built from 15 residues. In germline, CDR1 is SGDLS, CDR2 YYNGEE. Trimming removed 0 bases at V and 5 bases at J, with 11 bases between. Here the CDR3 DNA reads TGTGCCAGCAGCGTAGCCAACAGGGTTACCGGGGAGCTGTTTTTT. The encoded protein is CASSVANRVTGELFF.